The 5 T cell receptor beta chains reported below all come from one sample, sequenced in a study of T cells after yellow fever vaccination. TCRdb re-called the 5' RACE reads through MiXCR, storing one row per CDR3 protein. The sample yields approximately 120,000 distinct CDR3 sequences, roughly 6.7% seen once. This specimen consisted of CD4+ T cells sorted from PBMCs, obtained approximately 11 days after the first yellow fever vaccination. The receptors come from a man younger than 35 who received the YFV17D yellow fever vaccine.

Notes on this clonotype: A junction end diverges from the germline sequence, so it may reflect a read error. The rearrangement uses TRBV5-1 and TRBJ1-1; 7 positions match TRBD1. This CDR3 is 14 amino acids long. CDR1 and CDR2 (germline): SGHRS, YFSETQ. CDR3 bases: TGCGCCAGAAGCTTGTGGGCGGCAGGGGGTGAAGCTTTCTTT. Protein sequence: CARSLWAAGGEAFF.

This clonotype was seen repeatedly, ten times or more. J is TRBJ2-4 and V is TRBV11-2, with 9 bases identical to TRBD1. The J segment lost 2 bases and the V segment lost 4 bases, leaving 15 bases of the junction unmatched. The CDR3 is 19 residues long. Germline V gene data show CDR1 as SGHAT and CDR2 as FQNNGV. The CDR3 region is CASSSWTGVPSFTKNIQYF. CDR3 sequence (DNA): TGTGCCAGCAGCTCCTGGACAGGGGTGCCATCGTTTACCAAAAACATTCAGTACTTC.

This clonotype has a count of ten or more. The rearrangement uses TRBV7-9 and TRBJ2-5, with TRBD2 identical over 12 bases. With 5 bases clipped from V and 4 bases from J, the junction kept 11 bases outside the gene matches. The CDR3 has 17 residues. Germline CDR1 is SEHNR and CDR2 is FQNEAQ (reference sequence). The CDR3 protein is CASSPRLAGAGGETQYF. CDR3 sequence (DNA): TGTGCCAGCAGCCCTCGACTAGCGGGGGCCGGGGGAGAGACCCAGTACTTC.

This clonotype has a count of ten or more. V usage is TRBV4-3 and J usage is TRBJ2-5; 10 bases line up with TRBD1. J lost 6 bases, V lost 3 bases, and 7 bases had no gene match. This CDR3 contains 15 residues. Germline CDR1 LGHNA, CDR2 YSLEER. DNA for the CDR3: TGCGCCAGCAGCCACTCTGGACAGGGGGGAAAGACCCAGTACTTC. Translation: CASSHSGQGGKTQYF.

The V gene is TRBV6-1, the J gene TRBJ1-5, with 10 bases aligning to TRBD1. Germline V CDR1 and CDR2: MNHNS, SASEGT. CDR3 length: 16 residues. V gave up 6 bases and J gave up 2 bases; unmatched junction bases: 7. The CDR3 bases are TGTGCCAGCAGCGGACAGGGGGTGATTGGCAATCAGCCCCAGCATTTT. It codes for CASSGQGVIGNQPQHF.